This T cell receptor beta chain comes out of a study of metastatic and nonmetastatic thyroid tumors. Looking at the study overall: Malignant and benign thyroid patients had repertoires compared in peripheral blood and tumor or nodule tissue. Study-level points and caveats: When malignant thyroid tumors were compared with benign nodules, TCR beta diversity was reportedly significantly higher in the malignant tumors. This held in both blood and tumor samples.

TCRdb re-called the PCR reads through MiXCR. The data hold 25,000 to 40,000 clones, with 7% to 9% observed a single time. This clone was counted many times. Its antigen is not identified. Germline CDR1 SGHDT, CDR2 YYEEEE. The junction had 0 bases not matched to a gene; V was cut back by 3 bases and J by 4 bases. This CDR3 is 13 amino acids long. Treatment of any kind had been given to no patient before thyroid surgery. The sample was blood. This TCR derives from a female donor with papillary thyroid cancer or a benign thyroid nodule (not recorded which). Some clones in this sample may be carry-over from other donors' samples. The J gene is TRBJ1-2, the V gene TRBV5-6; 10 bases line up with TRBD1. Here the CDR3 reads CASSWDRGYGYTF. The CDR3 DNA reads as TGTGCCAGCAGCTGGGACAGGGGCTATGGCTACACCTTC. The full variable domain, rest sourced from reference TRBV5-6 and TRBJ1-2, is DAGVTQSPTHLIKTRGQQVTLRCSPKSGHDTVSWYQQALGQGPQFIFQYYEEEERQRGNFPDRFSGHQFPNYSSELNVNALLLGDSALYLCASSWDRGYGYTFGSGTRLTVV.